A single sample is the source of the 25 T cell receptor beta chains below, sequenced in a study of blood T cell repertoires in COVID-19. The assay was immunoSEQ multiplex PCR, and TCRdb's table has in-frame clones only and misses some. The table records about 68,000 clones, over 75% of them present only once. Sample: peripheral blood. The origin of the receptors is a man aged 35 to 55 with COVID-19, enrolled during active disease.

The chain combines TRBV5-6 with TRBJ2-2; D gene ambiguous. The CDR3 spans 13 residues. Germline CDR1 reads SGHDT; CDR2 reads YYEEEE. Trimming pared 1 base from V and 8 bases from J, leaving 9 bases between. The CDR3 coding sequence is TGTGCCAGCAGCTTGATGAGAACTGGGGAGCTGTTTTTT. Translated: CASSLMRTGELFF.

This chain connects TRBV5-3 to TRBJ1-5; a possible D gene is TRBD1 (5 bases). TRBV5-3 is assigned to the ORF class and has an uncertain function. The CDR3 spans 17 residues. The germline V and J ends were trimmed by 3 bases and 4 bases, with 20 bases remaining between them. CDR3 sequence (DNA): TGTGCCAGAAGCTACCGGGACTGGCGACCGGTGAATCAGCCCCAGCATTTT. It yields the protein CARSYRDWRPVNQPQHF.

This clone was observed a single time. The chain couples TRBV6-4 to TRBJ2-1, with 7 bases fitting TRBD2. After removal of 5 bases from V and 0 bases from J, the junction contained 7 bases not matched to a gene. Germline V gene data show CDR1 as MRHNA and CDR2 as SNTAGT. This CDR3 has 16 residues. Here the CDR3 reads CASSSASGNSYNEQFF. In DNA, the CDR3 is TGTGCCAGCAGTTCCGCTAGCGGTAACTCCTACAATGAGCAGTTCTTC.

The rearrangement joins TRBV30 to TRBJ1-1; D unclear. V lost 0 bases, J lost 1 base, and 9 bases lay in between. The germline CDR1 and CDR2 sequences are GTSNPN and SVGIG (reference sequence). This CDR3 has 14 residues. The CDR3: CAWSVGLPNTEAFF. The CDR3 DNA sequence: TGTGCCTGGAGTGTGGGCCTGCCGAACACTGAAGCTTTCTTT.

The genes are TRBV5-1 and TRBJ2-1; D may be TRBD2 (5 bases). Germline V CDR1 and CDR2: SGHRS, YFSETQ. This CDR3 is built from 14 residues. Trimming left V 5 bases short and J 7 bases short, with 16 bases between. In nucleotides, the CDR3 is TGCGCCAGCAGTACGGGATGGATAGCGAATGAGCAGTTCTTC. It yields the protein CASSTGWIANEQFF. The whole variable domain, remainder taken from reference TRBV5-1 and TRBJ2-1, is KAGVTQTPRYLIKTRGQQVTLSCSPISGHRSVSWYQQTPGQGLQFLFEYFSETQRNKGNFPGRFSGRQFSNSRSEMNVSTLELGDSALYLCASSTGWIANEQFFGPGTRLTVL.

To note about this clone: The same CDR3 can be traced to other DNA sequences in this sample. The V call is TRBV6-5, the J call TRBJ2-7; the match to TRBD2 covers 9 bases. Germline values: CDR1 MNHEY, CDR2 SVGAGI. This CDR3 is 15 amino acids long. Losses at the gene ends were 0 bases for V and 2 bases for J; bases not matched to a gene: 2. CDR3 nucleotide sequence: TGTGCCAGCAGTTACTCAAGCGGGGGGCCCTACGAGCAGTACTTC. It yields the protein CASSYSSGGPYEQYF.

This chain connects TRBV27 to TRBJ2-2; weak D call: TRBD1 (5 bases). Germline loops: CDR1 MNHEY, CDR2 SMNVEV (reference sequence). The CDR3 spans 11 residues. Trimming removed 10 bases from V and 4 bases from J, with 7 bases in between. CDR3 DNA sequence: TGTGCCACTAGGGGCACCGGGGAGCTGTTTTTT. Translation: CATRGTGELFF.

This clone was detected once. This chain links TRBV18 with TRBJ2-7, with 9 positions matching TRBD1. The germline V gene has CDR1 KGHSH and CDR2 LQKENI. The V segment lost 0 bases and the J segment 6 bases; nucleotides outside the gene matches: 0. CDR3 length equals 13 residues. CDR3 sequence (DNA): TGTGCCAGCTCACCACCGGACAGGGGCGAGCAGTACTTC. Its protein is CASSPPDRGEQYF.

This sequence joins TRBV3-1 (or the pseudogene TRBV3-2) and TRBJ2-7; perhaps TRBD1 as D (5 bases). Trimming pared 4 bases from V and 1 base from J, leaving 8 bases between. The germline CDR1 and CDR2 sequences are LGHDT and YNNKEL (reference sequence). This CDR3 region has 13 residues. The CDR3 sequence: CASSRGGSYEQYF. The CDR3 bases are TGTGCCAGCAGCCGGGGCGGATCCTACGAGCAGTACTTC.

The chain carries TRBV18 and TRBJ1-1, with D unresolved. This CDR3 spans 16 amino acids. Germline V gene data show CDR1 as KGHSH and CDR2 as LQKENI. V was shortened by 4 bases and J by 3 bases, with 18 bases between the two germline ends. In nucleotides, the CDR3 is TGTGCCAGCTCACAGACAAAGGCCAGTGAAGACACTGAAGCTTTCTTT. Its translation: CASSQTKASEDTEAFF.

This rearrangement joins TRBV5-1 to TRBJ2-5; the D gene is possibly TRBD1 (7 bases). Per the germline V gene, CDR1 is SGHRS and CDR2 is YFSETQ. CDR3 length equals 13 residues. Deletions cut 4 bases from V and 9 bases from J, with 16 bases between. As DNA, the CDR3 is TGCGCCAGCAGCCAGGGGGGCCAGCGCCCCCAGTACTTC. As protein: CASSQGGQRPQYF.

The V gene is TRBV9, the J gene TRBJ2-3; possible D gene TRBD2, 7 bases. V shed 0 bases and J shed 2 bases, with 16 bases lying between them. Germline CDR1 SGDLS, CDR2 YYNGEE. The length of the CDR3 is 17 residues. CDR3 loop: CASSVARGAQHTDTQYF. The CDR3 DNA is TGTGCCAGCAGCGTAGCCCGGGGGGCCCAACACACAGATACGCAGTATTTT.

This clone was recorded only once. V and J are TRBV19 and TRBJ1-5; 10 bases line up with TRBD1. J gave up 8 bases and V 9 bases, and 10 bases lay outside the gene matches. Per germline, CDR1 LNHDA and CDR2 SQIVND (reference sequence). The CDR3 is made up of 14 amino acids. The CDR3 region is CASLTGGPGEPQHF. CDR3 nucleotides: TGTGCCAGCTTGACAGGGGGCCCCGGGGAGCCCCAGCATTTT.

In its sample, this clone was seen once. The chain combines TRBV19 with TRBJ2-2, with D possibly matching TRBD2 (5 bases). V was clipped by 2 bases and J by 0 bases, with 7 bases between them. Looked up from germline, CDR1 is LNHDA and CDR2 is SQIVND (reference sequence). The CDR3 spans 15 residues. The CDR3 bases are TGTGCCAGTAGTATATTCGGGACGAACACCGGGGAGCTGTTTTTT. Translating it yields CASSIFGTNTGELFF.

The chain joins TRBV4-1 to TRBJ2-2, with TRBD2 identical over 7 bases. The V and J ends lost 1 base and 6 bases, in that order; junction bases with no gene match: 5. The CDR3 has 15 amino acids. Per germline, CDR1 MGHRA and CDR2 YSYEKL. The CDR3 bases are TGCGCCAGCAGCCAAGGCCTACTAGCGCCCGGGGAGCTGTTTTTT. As protein: CASSQGLLAPGELFF.

The chain recombines TRBV7-9 with TRBJ1-1, with D perhaps TRBD1 (5 bases). V shed 11 bases and J shed 3 bases, with 10 bases lying between them. Germline V CDR1 and CDR2: SEHNR, FQNEAQ (reference sequence). CDR3 size: 11 residues. The CDR3 DNA follows: TGTGCCGGAGGGGTGGACACTGAAGCTTTCTTT. This gives the protein CAGGVDTEAFF.

The chain joins TRBV2 to TRBJ2-5; maybe TRBD1 (6 bases). V lost 10 bases and J lost 2, with 17 bases in between. The CDR3 contains 14 residues. Germline V gene data show CDR1 as SNHLY and CDR2 as FYNNEI. CDR3 DNA: TGTGCCACCTCCGGCAGGGGTGGTCAAGAGACCCAGTACTTC. Protein product: CATSGRGGQETQYF.

V and J are TRBV21-1 and TRBJ2-3; no DNA check was done on the table's D call, TRBD2. TRBV21-1 is labeled a pseudogene. The CDR3 spans 16 residues. CDR3 nucleotide sequence: TGTGCCAACCGGACTAGCGGGGGGGTAAGTACAGATACGCAGTATTTT. Translated: CANRTSGGVSTDTQYF.

The sample holds one count of this clone. The chain uses TRBV5-1 and TRBJ1-4; a weak D match, TRBD1 (5 bases). Trimming shortened V by 5 bases and J by 8 bases, and 10 bases separated the two germline ends. This CDR3 has 12 residues. CDR1 and CDR2 from the germline V gene are SGHRS and YFSETQ. CDR3 coding DNA: TGCGCCAGCAGGGGGGGAGACGAAAAACTGTTTTTT. This encodes CASRGGDEKLFF.

The chain employs TRBV5-1 and TRBJ1-1; D unresolved. V lost 4 bases and J lost 4, with 14 bases in between. Germline V gene data show CDR1 as SGHRS and CDR2 as YFSETQ. CDR3 length equals 14 residues. The DNA for the CDR3 is TGCGCCAGCAGCGGGAGGTTCCGAGGCACTGAAGCTTTCTTT. It specifies CASSGRFRGTEAFF.

The rearrangement links TRBV30 to TRBJ2-5; TRBD2 agrees at 11 bases. CDR3 length: 12 residues. The V gene's germline CDR1 is GTSNPN and CDR2 SVGIG (reference sequence). The ends lost 7 bases at V and 7 bases at J; junction bases unmatched: 5. DNA of the CDR3: TGTGCCTTAGCGGGGGGGCTCGGGACCCAGTACTTC. Protein: CALAGGLGTQYF. The whole variable domain, remainder taken from reference TRBV30 and TRBJ2-5, is SQTIHQWPATLVQPVGSPLSLECTVEGTSNPNLYWYRQAAGRGLQLLFYSVGIGQISSEVPQNLSASRPQDRQFILSSKKLLLSDSGFYLCALAGGLGTQYFGPGTRLLVL.

The chain links TRBV30 to TRBJ1-4; TRBD1 matches at 8 bases. The junction had 13 bases not matched to a gene; V was cut back by 5 bases and J by 8 bases. The germline gives CDR1 GTSNPN, CDR2 SVGIG (reference sequence). This CDR3 contains 15 residues. The CDR3 DNA is TGTGCCTGGCTACCCCCAGGGGGCTTGCGAGAAAAACTGTTTTTT. This codes for CAWLPPGGLREKLFF. The full variable domain, with the rest looked up from reference TRBV30 and TRBJ1-4, is SQTIHQWPATLVQPVGSPLSLECTVEGTSNPNLYWYRQAAGRGLQLLFYSVGIGQISSEVPQNLSASRPQDRQFILSSKKLLLSDSGFYLCAWLPPGGLREKLFFGSGTQLSVL.

The rearrangement uses TRBV5-8 and TRBJ2-2; D perhaps matches TRBD1 (5 bases). Trimming stripped 4 bases from V and 1 base from J, with 11 bases between. The CDR3 is 15 residues long. The germline V gene has CDR1 SGHTS and CDR2 YDEGEE. CDR3: CASSHTRVNTGELFF. In nucleotides, the CDR3 is TGTGCCAGCAGCCATACCAGGGTGAACACCGGGGAGCTGTTTTTT.

The V gene is TRBV7-2, the J gene TRBJ1-1; possible D gene TRBD1, 5 bases. V was pared by 4 bases and J by 1 base, with 7 bases between. This CDR3 has 13 residues. Looked up from germline, CDR1 is SGHTA and CDR2 is FQGNSA. The CDR3 is CASSSGGNTEAFF. CDR3 nucleotides: TGTGCCAGCAGCTCCGGGGGGAACACTGAAGCTTTCTTT.

J is TRBJ2-5 and V is TRBV6-5, with 13 nucleotides matching TRBD2. V was pared by 5 bases and J by 10 bases, with 10 bases of the junction left unmatched. CDR1 is MNHEY and CDR2 is SVGAGI in the germline V gene. The CDR3 consists of 15 residues. CDR3 amino acids: CASSTGLAGASIQYF. The CDR3 DNA reads as TGTGCCAGCAGTACCGGACTAGCGGGGGCTTCTATCCAGTACTTC.